Described below is a single T cell receptor (beta chain) sequence and its context. V was pared by 4 bases and J by 8 bases, with 10 bases of the junction left unmatched. From germline, CDR1 is SEHNR and CDR2 FQNEAQ (reference sequence). The CDR3 consists of 15 residues. The repertoire was sequenced with immunoSEQ multiplex PCR; TCRdb's copy has only in-frame clones and lacks some. The table lists about 73,000 clones, 80% to 95% of them singletons. The sample is drawn from a study of T cell changes during pregnancy in multiple sclerosis. The TCR originated in a female donor in good health, enrolled as a control in a pregnancy study. The sample in question was peripheral blood, obtained in the third trimester of pregnancy. This sequence joins TRBV7-9 and TRBJ1-2, with 10 nucleotides matching TRBD1. The CDR3 here is CASSSRDRGPEGYTF. The DNA of the CDR3 is TGTGCCAGCAGCTCCCGGGACAGGGGCCCGGAGGGCTACACCTTC.